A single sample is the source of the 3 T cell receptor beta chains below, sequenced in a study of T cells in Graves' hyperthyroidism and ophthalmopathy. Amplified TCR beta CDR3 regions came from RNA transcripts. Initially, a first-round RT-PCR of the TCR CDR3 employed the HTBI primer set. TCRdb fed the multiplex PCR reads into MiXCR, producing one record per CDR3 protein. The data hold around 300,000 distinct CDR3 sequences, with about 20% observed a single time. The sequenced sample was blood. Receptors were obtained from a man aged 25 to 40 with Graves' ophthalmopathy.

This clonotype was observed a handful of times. CDR3 coding DNA: TGTGCCAGCAGTCCTCATTCGAATAGCGGGAGGGCCCTCCCCGGGGAGCTGTTTTTT. It yields the protein CASSPHSNSGRALPGELFF. The chain carries TRBV28 and TRBJ2-2, with 11 bases matching TRBD2. CDR3 size: 19 residues. J lost 6 bases, V lost 5 bases, and 17 bases had no gene match. The germline gives CDR1 MDHEN, CDR2 SYDVKM.

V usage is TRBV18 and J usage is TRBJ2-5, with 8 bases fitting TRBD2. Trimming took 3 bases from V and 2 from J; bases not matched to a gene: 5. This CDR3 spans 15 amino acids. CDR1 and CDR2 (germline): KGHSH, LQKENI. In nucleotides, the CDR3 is TGTGCCAGCTCACCGCCCTCTAGCGGGCAAGAGACCCAGTACTTC. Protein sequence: CASSPPSSGQETQYF.

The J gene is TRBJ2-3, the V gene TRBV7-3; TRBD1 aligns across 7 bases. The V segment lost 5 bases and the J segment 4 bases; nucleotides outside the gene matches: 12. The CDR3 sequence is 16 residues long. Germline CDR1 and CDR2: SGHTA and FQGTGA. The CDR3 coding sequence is TGTGCCAGCAGCGAAGGGACAGCTTCTGGGCCAGATACGCAGTATTTT. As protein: CASSEGTASGPDTQYF.